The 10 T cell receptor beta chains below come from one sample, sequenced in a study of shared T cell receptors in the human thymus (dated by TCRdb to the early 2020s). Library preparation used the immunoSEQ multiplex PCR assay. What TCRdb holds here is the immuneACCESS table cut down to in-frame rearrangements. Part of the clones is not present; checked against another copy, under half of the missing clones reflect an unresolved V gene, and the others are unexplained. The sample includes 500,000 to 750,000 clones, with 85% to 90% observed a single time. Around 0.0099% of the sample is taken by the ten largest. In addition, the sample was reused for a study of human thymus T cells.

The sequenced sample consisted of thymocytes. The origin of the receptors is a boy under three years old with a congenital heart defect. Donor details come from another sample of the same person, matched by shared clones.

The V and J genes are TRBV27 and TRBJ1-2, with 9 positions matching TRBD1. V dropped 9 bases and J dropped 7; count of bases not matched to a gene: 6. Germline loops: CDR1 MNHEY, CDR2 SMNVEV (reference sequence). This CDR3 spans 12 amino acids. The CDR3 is CASQGQGCGYTF. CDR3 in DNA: TGTGCCAGTCAAGGACAGGGGTGTGGCTACACCTTC.

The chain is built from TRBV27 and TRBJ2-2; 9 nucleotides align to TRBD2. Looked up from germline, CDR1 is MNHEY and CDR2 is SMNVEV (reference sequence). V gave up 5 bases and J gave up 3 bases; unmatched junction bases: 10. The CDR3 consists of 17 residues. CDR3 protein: CASSPLAGVGYTGELFF. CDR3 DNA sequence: TGTGCCAGCAGTCCTTTAGCGGGAGTAGGGTACACCGGGGAGCTGTTTTTT.

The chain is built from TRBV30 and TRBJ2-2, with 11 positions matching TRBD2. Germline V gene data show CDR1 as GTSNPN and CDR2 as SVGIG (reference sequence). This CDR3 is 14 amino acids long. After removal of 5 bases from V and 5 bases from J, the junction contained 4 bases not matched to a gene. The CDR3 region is CAWYSGRGTGELFF. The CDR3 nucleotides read TGTGCCTGGTATAGCGGGAGGGGGACCGGGGAGCTGTTTTTT.

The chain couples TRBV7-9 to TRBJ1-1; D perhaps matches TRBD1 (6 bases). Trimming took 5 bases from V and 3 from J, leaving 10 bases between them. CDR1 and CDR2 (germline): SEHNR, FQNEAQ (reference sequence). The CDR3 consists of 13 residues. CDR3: CASSQGQYTEAFF. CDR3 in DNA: TGTGCCAGCAGCCAAGGACAGTACACTGAAGCTTTCTTT.

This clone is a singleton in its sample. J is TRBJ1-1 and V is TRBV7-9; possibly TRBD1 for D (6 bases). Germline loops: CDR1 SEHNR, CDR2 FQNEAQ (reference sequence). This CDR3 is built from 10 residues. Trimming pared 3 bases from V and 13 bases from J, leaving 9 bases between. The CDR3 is CASSFEQGFF. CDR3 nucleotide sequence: TGTGCCAGCAGCTTCGAACAGGGTTTCTTT.

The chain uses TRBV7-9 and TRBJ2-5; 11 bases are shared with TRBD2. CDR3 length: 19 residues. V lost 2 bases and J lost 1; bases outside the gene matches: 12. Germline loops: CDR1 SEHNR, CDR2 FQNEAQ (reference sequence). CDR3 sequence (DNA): TGTGCCAGCAGCTTATCGTTGAAGGGACTAGCGGACCCCCAAGAGACCCAGTACTTC. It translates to CASSLSLKGLADPQETQYF.

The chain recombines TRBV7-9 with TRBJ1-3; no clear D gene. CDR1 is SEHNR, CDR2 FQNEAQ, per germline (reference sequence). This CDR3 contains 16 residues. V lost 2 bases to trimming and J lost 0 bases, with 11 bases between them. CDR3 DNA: TGTGCCAGCAGCTTAAGCAGGTTATACTCTGGAAACACCATATATTTT. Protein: CASSLSRLYSGNTIYF.

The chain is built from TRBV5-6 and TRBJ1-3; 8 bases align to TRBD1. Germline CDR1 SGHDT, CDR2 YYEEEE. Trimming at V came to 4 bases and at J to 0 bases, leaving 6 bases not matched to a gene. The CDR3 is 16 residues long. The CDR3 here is CASSMWTGFSGNTIYF. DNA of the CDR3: TGTGCCAGCAGCATGTGGACAGGGTTCTCTGGAAACACCATATATTTT.

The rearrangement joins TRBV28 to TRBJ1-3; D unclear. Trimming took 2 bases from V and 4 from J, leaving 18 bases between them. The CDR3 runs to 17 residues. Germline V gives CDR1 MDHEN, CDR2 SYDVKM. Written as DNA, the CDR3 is TGTGCCAGCAGTTTACTCCGGGGTCCAGGAGAGGGAAACACCATATATTTT. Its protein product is CASSLLRGPGEGNTIYF.

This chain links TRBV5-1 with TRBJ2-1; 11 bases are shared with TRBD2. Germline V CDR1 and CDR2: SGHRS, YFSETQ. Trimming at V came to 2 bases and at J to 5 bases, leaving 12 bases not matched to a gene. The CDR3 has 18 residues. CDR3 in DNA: TGCGCCAGCAGCTTAGGTAGCCTAACTAGCGGGAGTCACAATGAGCAGTTCTTC. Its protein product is CASSLGSLTSGSHNEQFF.